The 15 T cell receptor beta chains below all came from one sample that was sequenced in a study of CD8+ T cells in alopecia areata (dated by TCRdb to the late 2010s). The method was the immunoSEQ multiplex PCR assay. To provide template for TCR sequencing, every sample had RNA extracted and reverse transcribed into cDNA. Not all clones reach the TCRdb copy of this immuneACCESS table, which keeps in-frame sequences only. Checked studies attribute under half of the gap to unresolved V genes and leave the rest unexplained. This sample lists roughly 99,000 clones; 84% were detected once. The ten largest account for over 20% of the sample. Interpreted using the paper, the time point label stands for: 24 weeks on oral tofacitinib. The intended sense of this specimen's treatment or condition label: oral pan-JAK inhibitor, 5-10 mg twice daily. The sequenced sample was CD8+ T cells sorted from blood, obtained at week 24, from a patient treated with tofacitinib. These receptors all come from a human donor with alopecia areata.

The chain links TRBV7-9 to TRBJ2-3; 11 bases fit TRBD2. The CDR3 runs to 16 residues. V was clipped by 5 bases and J by 2 bases; unmatched bases: 6. In germline, CDR1 is SEHNR, CDR2 FQNEAQ (reference sequence). The CDR3: CASSVTTSGNTDTQYF. The CDR3 DNA reads TGTGCCAGCAGCGTAACGACTAGCGGGAACACAGATACGCAGTATTTT. Full variable domain (missing parts from reference TRBV7-9 and TRBJ2-3): DTGVSQNPRHKITKRGQNVTFRCDPISEHNRLYWYRQTLGQGPEFLTYFQNEAQLEKSRLLSDRFSAERPKGSFSTLEIQRTEQGDSAMYLCASSVTTSGNTDTQYFGPGTRLTVL.

The rearrangement joins TRBV30 to TRBJ2-7; D unclear. The CDR3 totals 11 residues. The germline gives CDR1 GTSNPN, CDR2 SVGIG (reference sequence). V was cut by 3 bases and J by 4 bases, with 7 bases left in between. The CDR3: CAWRREYEQYF. The CDR3, as DNA: TGTGCCTGGAGAAGGGAATACGAGCAGTACTTC. Filled out from reference TRBV30 and TRBJ2-7, the complete variable domain reads SQTIHQWPATLVQPVGSPLSLECTVEGTSNPNLYWYRQAAGRGLQLLFYSVGIGQISSEVPQNLSASRPQDRQFILSSKKLLLSDSGFYLCAWRREYEQYFGPGTRLTVT.

This chain links TRBV11-2 with TRBJ2-1; possibly TRBD2 for D (6 bases). Per the germline V gene, CDR1 is SGHAT and CDR2 is FQNNGV. The germline V and J ends were trimmed by 5 bases and 0 bases, with 11 bases remaining between them. The CDR3 covers 15 residues. As DNA, the CDR3 is TGTGCCAGCAGCCTAGCGATGAGCTCCTACAATGAGCAGTTCTTC. This gives the protein CASSLAMSSYNEQFF.

V and J are TRBV4-3 and TRBJ1-1; a weak D match, TRBD1 (5 bases). The length of the CDR3 is 13 residues. The germline gives CDR1 LGHNA, CDR2 YSLEER. V was shortened by 2 bases and J by 5 bases, with 9 bases between the two germline ends. This CDR3 is CASSQFQGTEAFF. CDR3 nucleotide sequence: TGCGCCAGCAGCCAATTCCAGGGAACTGAAGCTTTCTTT.

In this sample, this clone turned up a few times. The rearrangement joins TRBV29-1 to TRBJ1-2; D may be TRBD1 (5 bases). Germline V gives CDR1 SQVTM, CDR2 ANQGSEA. The CDR3 runs 14 residues. Trimming cost V 0 bases and J 11 bases, with 19 bases left between them. For the CDR3, the DNA is TGCAGCGTTGAAGATCGGGGACCGACTCCGGGATACACCTTC. This encodes CSVEDRGPTPGYTF.

The chain carries TRBV7-9 and TRBJ2-2, with D uncertain. The CDR3 extends over 13 amino acids. The germline CDR1 and CDR2 sequences are SEHNR and FQNEAQ (reference sequence). With 5 bases removed from V and 5 bases from J, the gap between germline ends came to 9 bases. In DNA form, the CDR3 reads TGTGCCAGCAGCCCAAGAGAGACCGGGGAGCTGTTTTTT. Residues: CASSPRETGELFF.

This clone has just one count. This chain links TRBV7-9 with TRBJ2-3, with 10 positions matching TRBD1. Per germline, CDR1 SEHNR and CDR2 FQNEAQ (reference sequence). Trimming removed 6 bases from V and 4 bases from J; junction bases left unmatched: 10. The CDR3 is 16 amino acids. Here the CDR3 reads CASRSPGQGRADTQYF. CDR3 bases: TGTGCCAGCAGGTCTCCGGGACAGGGGAGGGCAGATACGCAGTATTTT.

V and J are TRBV7-9 and TRBJ1-1, with 7 bases that match TRBD1. This CDR3 contains 13 residues. Germline values: CDR1 SEHNR, CDR2 FQNEAQ (reference sequence). J lost 7 bases, V lost 5 bases, and 7 bases had no gene match. In DNA form, the CDR3 reads TGTGCCAGCAGCGGTCGGGACAGACTTGAAGCTTTCTTT. Protein product: CASSGRDRLEAFF.

V gene TRBV7-2 combines with J gene TRBJ2-3; no clear D. Germline V gene data show CDR1 as SGHTA and CDR2 as FQGNSA. V shed 2 bases and J shed 9 bases, with 18 bases lying between them. The CDR3 totals 15 residues. CDR3 coding DNA: TGTGCCAGCAGCTTACGGTTCCAGCCCCCCGGCACGCAGTATTTT. Translation: CASSLRFQPPGTQYF. Looking up the rest from reference TRBV7-2 and TRBJ2-3 gives the full variable domain: GAGVSQSPSNKVTEKGKDVELRCDPISGHTALYWYRQSLGQGLEFLIYFQGNSAPDKSGLPSDRFSAERTGGSVSTLTIQRTQQEDSAVYLCASSLRFQPPGTQYFGPGTRLTVL.

The V call is TRBV5-6, the J call TRBJ2-5; D is unclear. V lost 0 bases to trimming and J lost 4 bases, with 7 bases between them. Germline CDR1 and CDR2: SGHDT and YYEEEE. The CDR3 extends over 13 amino acids. The CDR3 region is CASSLAGGETQYF. The CDR3, as DNA: TGTGCCAGCAGCTTGGCTGGTGGAGAGACCCAGTACTTC. Drawing the rest from reference TRBV5-6 and TRBJ2-5, the complete variable domain is DAGVTQSPTHLIKTRGQQVTLRCSPKSGHDTVSWYQQALGQGPQFIFQYYEEEERQRGNFPDRFSGHQFPNYSSELNVNALLLGDSALYLCASSLAGGETQYFGPGTRLLVL.

The genes are TRBV2 and TRBJ2-3; no clear D gene. The CDR3 is made up of 14 amino acids. V lost 6 bases and J 0 bases, leaving 10 bases between the germline ends. Germline CDR1 SNHLY, CDR2 FYNNEI. CDR3 in amino acids: CASSRLLSTDTQYF. CDR3 DNA: TGTGCCAGCAGCCGACTGCTTAGCACAGATACGCAGTATTTT. The whole variable domain, filled in from reference TRBV2 and TRBJ2-3, reads EPEVTQTPSHQVTQMGQEVILRCVPISNHLYFYWYRQILGQKVEFLVSFYNNEISEKSEIFDDQFSVERPDGSNFTLKIRSTKLEDSAMYFCASSRLLSTDTQYFGPGTRLTVL.

This chain uses TRBV29-1 with TRBJ2-7; 10 bases fit TRBD1. CDR1 is SQVTM, CDR2 ANQGSEA, per germline. This CDR3 has 13 amino acids. Trimming removed 7 bases from V and 1 base from J; junction bases left unmatched: 4. Here the CDR3 reads CSATDRGSYEQYF. The DNA for the CDR3 is TGCAGCGCTACGGACAGGGGGTCCTACGAGCAGTACTTC.

The V and J genes are TRBV6-1 and TRBJ2-4; no definite D call. The V end was cut by 4 bases, the J end by 9 bases, with 16 bases between. The germline gives CDR1 MNHNS, CDR2 SASEGT. The CDR3 covers 14 residues. CDR3 region: CASSGSGVVGIQYF. As DNA, the CDR3 is TGTGCCAGCAGTGGGAGTGGGGTTGTGGGCATTCAGTACTTC.

This clone is a singleton in its sample. The rearrangement joins TRBV29-1 to TRBJ2-7; possibly TRBD1 for D (5 bases). Between the trimmed V and J ends, which lost 7 bases and 6 bases, there was a span of 13 bases. Germline V gene data show CDR1 as SQVTM and CDR2 as ANQGSEA. This CDR3 has 11 amino acids. This chain's CDR3 is CSGMDMAEQYF. CDR3 DNA sequence: TGCAGCGGGATGGACATGGCCGAGCAGTACTTC.

V usage is TRBV29-1 and J usage is TRBJ2-6; D gene unclear. The germline CDR1 and CDR2 sequences are SQVTM and ANQGSEA. Trimming left V 5 bases short and J 4 bases short, with 6 bases between. The CDR3 extends over 12 amino acids. CDR3 in DNA: TGCAGCGTTTTGTCCGGGGCCAACGTCCTGACTTTC. Its protein is CSVLSGANVLTF.